This T cell receptor beta chain comes out of a study of CD8 T cells in ankylosing spondylitis (TCRdb year 2017). Background on the whole study: The study profiled T cell receptor beta repertoires in healthy donors and ankylosing spondylitis patients to find disease-linked TCR variants. In total, the full study cohort was made up of some 110 healthy donors and 20 to 25 ankylosing spondylitis patients. Peripheral blood samples were taken, and synovial fluid was additionally collected from ankylosing spondylitis patients.

Sequencer: Illumina HiSeq 2500. TCR beta libraries were prepared by quantitative 5'-RACE with molecular barcodes. The paper's processing steps were these. A new computational method based on a probabilistic model of VDJ rearrangement was used to identify disease-linked TCR variants. The raw public data were reprocessed by TCRdb itself: fastp quality trimming at Q25, MiXCR clonotype calling, in-frame beta chains only. Merged by CDR3 protein, the rows form single entries marked with the most common genes and DNA. These V and J calls rely on TCRdb rather than the paper's analysis. For this sample the table gives roughly 230,000 distinct CDR3 sequences, of which approximately 8.4% were detected only once. Roughly 5% of the sample lies in the top ten. This clonotype was seen ten or more times. Its antigen remains unidentified. It has no much larger one-base neighbor in the sample; base qualities were not kept.

Here is what the overall study found, with its caveats: The disease-linked clones were reported as significantly enriched in matched synovial fluid samples from ankylosing spondylitis patients. Some motif variants had previously been reported in the synovial fluid and blood of reactive arthritis patients, which suggests shared mechanisms of disease initiation. A TCR beta motif made up of eight or nine highly homologous amino acid variants appeared to be characteristic of blood from ankylosing spondylitis patients. The disease-linked clones showed a CD8+ phenotype and occurred at relatively low frequencies in peripheral blood.

V is cut back by 1 base and J by 7 bases, with 17 bases in the junction unmatched. CDR1 is given as SGHNT and CDR2 as YYREEE, both from the germline V gene (reference sequence). The CDR3 contains 18 residues, cysteine and phenylalanine counted. Just the 54-base CDR3 DNA is kept, in frame starting at base 1. The chain is encoded by TRBV5-4 joined to TRBJ2-7, with 10 bases aligning to TRBD2. The material sequenced was blood, either unsorted or a sorted T cell fraction (not recorded which). The receptor was isolated from a female donor with ankylosing spondylitis or in good health (not recorded which). The CDR3 here reads CASSLYRGAGGLYGEQYF. The nucleotide sequence is given as TGTGCCAGCAGCTTGTATAGGGGAGCGGGAGGGCTTTACGGAGAGCAGTACTTC.